The following is a TCR beta chain sequence with its context. No antigen is known for it. This specimen comes from a study of draining lymph node invasion in breast cancer. The study's findings and limits: TCRs seen in both Treg and Tconv subsets only suggest shared origin.

Sorting for CD4+ CD45RA- CD25- cells yielded memory conventional CD4 T cells. From germline, CDR1 is DFQATT and CDR2 SNEGSKA (reference sequence). The J segment lost 1 base and the V segment lost 1 base, leaving 7 bases of the junction unmatched. CDR3 size: 16 residues. TCRdb used MiXCR to reprocess the bulk RNA-seq reads, holding one entry per CDR3 protein. The sample has approximately 1,300 distinct CDR3 sequences; around 60% are singletons. This sequence joins TRBV20-1 and TRBJ2-5, with TRBD2 identical over 9 bases. The source material was sorted memory CD4+ effector T cells from the tumor. The TCR originated in a female donor with luminal breast cancer. CDR3 nucleotide sequence: TGCAGTGCTAGAGTTCGGCGGGGGGGCTCCCAAGAGACCCAGTACTTC. Its translation: CSARVRRGGSQETQYF.